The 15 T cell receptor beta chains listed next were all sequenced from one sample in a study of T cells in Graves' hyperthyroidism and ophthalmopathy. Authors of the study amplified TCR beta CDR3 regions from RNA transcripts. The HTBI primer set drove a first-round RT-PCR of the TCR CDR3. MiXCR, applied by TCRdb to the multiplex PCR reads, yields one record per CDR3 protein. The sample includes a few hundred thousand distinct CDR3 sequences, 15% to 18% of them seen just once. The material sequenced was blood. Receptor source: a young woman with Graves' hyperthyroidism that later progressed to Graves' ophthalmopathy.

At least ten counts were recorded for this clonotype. This chain's CDR3 is CASTEGLVANNEQFF. The DNA for the CDR3 is TGTGCCAGCACCGAGGGTCTCGTCGCAAACAATGAGCAGTTCTTC. J is TRBJ2-1 and V is TRBV28, with D perhaps TRBD2 (5 bases). There are 15 residues in the CDR3. V lost 7 bases to trimming and J lost 5 bases, with 18 bases between them. The germline V gene encodes CDR1 MDHEN and CDR2 SYDVKM.

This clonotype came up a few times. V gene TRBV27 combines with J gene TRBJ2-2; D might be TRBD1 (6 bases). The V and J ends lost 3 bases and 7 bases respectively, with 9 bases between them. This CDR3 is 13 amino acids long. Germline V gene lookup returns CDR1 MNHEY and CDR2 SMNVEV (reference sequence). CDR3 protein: CASSFEGHGELFF. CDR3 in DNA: TGTGCCAGCAGTTTTGAGGGACACGGGGAGCTGTTTTTT.

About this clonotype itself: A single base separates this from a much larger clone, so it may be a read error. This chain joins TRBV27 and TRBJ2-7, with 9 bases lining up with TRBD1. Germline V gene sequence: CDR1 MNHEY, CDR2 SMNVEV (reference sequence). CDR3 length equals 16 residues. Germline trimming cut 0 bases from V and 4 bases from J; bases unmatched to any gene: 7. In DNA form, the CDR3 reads TGTGCCAGCAGTTTATCCTCGGACAGGGGACCTTACGAGCAGTACTTC. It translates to CASSLSSDRGPYEQYF.

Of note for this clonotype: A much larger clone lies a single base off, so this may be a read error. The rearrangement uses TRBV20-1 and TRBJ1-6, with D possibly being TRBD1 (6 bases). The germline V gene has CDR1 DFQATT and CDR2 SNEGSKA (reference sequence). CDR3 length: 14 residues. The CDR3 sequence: CSGDRIGHNSPPHF. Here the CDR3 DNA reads TGCAGTGGCGACAGGATCGGTCATAATTCACCCCCCCACTTT.

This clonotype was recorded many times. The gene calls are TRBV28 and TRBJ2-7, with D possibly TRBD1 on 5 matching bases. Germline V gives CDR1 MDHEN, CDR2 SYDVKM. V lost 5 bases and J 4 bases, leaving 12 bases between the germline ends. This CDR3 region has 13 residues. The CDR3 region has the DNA TGTGCCAGCAGTCCCCGGACACCTTACGAGCAGTACTTC. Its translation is CASSPRTPYEQYF.

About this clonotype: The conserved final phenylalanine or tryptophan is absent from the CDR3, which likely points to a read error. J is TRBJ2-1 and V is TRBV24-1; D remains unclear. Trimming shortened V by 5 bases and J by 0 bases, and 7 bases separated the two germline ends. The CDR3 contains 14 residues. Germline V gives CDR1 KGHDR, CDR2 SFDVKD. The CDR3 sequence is CATSGLGSYNEQFL. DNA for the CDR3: TGTGCCACCAGTGGGCTAGGCTCCTACAATGAGCAGTTCTTA.

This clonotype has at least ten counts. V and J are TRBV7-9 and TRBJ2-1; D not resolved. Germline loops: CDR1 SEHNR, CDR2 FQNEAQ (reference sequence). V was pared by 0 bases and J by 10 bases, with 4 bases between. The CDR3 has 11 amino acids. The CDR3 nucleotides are TGTGCCAGCAGCTTAGCGGCCGAGCAGTTCTTC. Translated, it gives CASSLAAEQFF.

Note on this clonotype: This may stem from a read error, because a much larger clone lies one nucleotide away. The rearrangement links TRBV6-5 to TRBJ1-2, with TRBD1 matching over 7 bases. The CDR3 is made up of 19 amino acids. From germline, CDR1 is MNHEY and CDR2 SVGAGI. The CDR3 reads CARSYSTLAVQGVDYGYTF. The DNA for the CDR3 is TGTGCCAGAAGTTACTCGACCTTAGCGGTGCAGGGGGTAGACTATGGCTACACCTTC.

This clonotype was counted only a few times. In DNA form, the CDR3 reads TGTGCCAGTAGTCTTCCCTTAGCGGCTCGTTACAATGAGCAGTTCTTC. As protein: CASSLPLAARYNEQFF. The chain combines TRBV19 with TRBJ2-1; a possible D gene is TRBD2 (6 bases). Per the germline V gene, CDR1 is LNHDA and CDR2 is SQIVND (reference sequence). The V end was cut by 5 bases, the J end by 4 bases, with 18 bases between. This CDR3 has 16 residues.

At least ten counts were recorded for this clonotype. The CDR3 DNA follows: TGTGCCAGCAGTACAGCAATTACCGGGGAGCTGTTTTTT. Translating gives CASSTAITGELFF. J is TRBJ2-2 and V is TRBV12-3 or TRBV12-4; no definite D call. The CDR3 totals 13 residues. V was cut by 5 bases and J by 5 bases, with 9 bases left in between.

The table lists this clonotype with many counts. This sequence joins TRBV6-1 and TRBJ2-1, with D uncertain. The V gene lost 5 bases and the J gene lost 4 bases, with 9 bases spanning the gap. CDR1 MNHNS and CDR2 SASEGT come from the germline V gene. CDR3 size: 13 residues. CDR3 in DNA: TGTGCCAGCAGTAACTTCCCTTACAATGAGCAGTTCTTC. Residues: CASSNFPYNEQFF.

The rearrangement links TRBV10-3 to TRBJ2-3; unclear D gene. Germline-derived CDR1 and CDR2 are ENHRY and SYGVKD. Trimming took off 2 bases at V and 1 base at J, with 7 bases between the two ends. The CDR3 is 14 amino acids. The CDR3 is CAISETTGTDTQYF. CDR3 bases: TGTGCCATCAGTGAGACGACGGGCACAGATACGCAGTATTTT.

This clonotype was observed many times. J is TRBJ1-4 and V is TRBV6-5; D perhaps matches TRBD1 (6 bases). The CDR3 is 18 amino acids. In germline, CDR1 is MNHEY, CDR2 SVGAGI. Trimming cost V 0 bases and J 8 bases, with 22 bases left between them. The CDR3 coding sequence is TGTGCCAGCAGTTACTCGAAAAGTTTAGGAGGGGGGAAAGAAAAACTGTTTTTT. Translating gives CASSYSKSLGGGKEKLFF.

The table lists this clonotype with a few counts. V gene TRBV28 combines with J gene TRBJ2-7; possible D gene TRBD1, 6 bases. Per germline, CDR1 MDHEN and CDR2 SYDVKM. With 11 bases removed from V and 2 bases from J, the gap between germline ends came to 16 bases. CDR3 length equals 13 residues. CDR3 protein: CAVGGHFPYEQYF. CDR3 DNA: TGTGCCGTTGGGGGACACTTCCCCTACGAGCAGTACTTC.

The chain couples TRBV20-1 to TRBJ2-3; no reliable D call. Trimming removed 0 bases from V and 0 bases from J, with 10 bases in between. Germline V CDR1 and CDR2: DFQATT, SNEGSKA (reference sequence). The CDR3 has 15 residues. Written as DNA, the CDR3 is TGCAGTGCTAGAGATGGGTCGACTAGCACAGATACGCAGTATTTT. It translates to CSARDGSTSTDTQYF.